Presented here are 28 T cell receptor beta chains from one specimen sequenced in a study of T cells in Graves' hyperthyroidism and ophthalmopathy. Regions amplified from RNA transcripts were the TCR beta CDR3 regions. RT-PCR in the first round (using the HTBI primer set) targeted the TCR CDR3. TCRdb analysed the multiplex PCR reads with MiXCR anew, one entry per CDR3 protein. This table has 450,000 to 700,000 distinct CDR3 sequences, roughly 50% appearing once. The sequenced sample was peripheral blood or thyroid tissue (not recorded which). The origin of the receptors is an adult woman with Graves' disease, either hyperthyroidism or ophthalmopathy (not recorded which).

This clonotype has at least ten counts. The genes are TRBV5-4 and TRBJ2-2, with D perhaps being TRBD1 or TRBD2 (5 bases each). The CDR3 spans 15 residues. The germline CDR1 and CDR2 sequences are SGHNT and YYREEE (reference sequence). V lost 4 bases and J 5 bases, leaving 15 bases between the germline ends. The CDR3 nucleotides are TGTGCCAGCAGCGACCGCGGGTGGGGGACCGGGGAGCTGTTTTTT. As protein: CASSDRGWGTGELFF. The full variable domain, its missing parts supplied by reference TRBV5-4 and TRBJ2-2, is ETGVTQSPTHLIKTRGQQVTLRCSSQSGHNTVSWYQQALGQGPQFIFQYYREEENGRGNFPPRFSGLQFPNYSSELNVNALELDDSALYLCASSDRGWGTGELFFGEGSRLTVL.

The chain uses TRBV9 and TRBJ1-1; D ambiguous. V dropped 6 bases and J dropped 0 bases, with 12 bases sitting between them. Germline V gene sequence: CDR1 SGDLS, CDR2 YYNGEE. The CDR3 length is 14 residues. This chain's CDR3 is CASTPGRVNTEAFF. The CDR3 DNA is TGTGCCAGCACCCCGGGGAGGGTGAACACTGAAGCTTTCTTT.

This clonotype was seen repeatedly, ten times or more. This sequence joins TRBV7-6 and TRBJ2-7, with D possibly matching TRBD1 (7 bases). Trimming removed 5 bases from V and 6 bases from J, with 17 bases in between. CDR1 SGHVS and CDR2 FNYEAQ come from the germline V gene. The CDR3 runs 14 residues. The CDR3 region has the DNA TGTGCCAGCAGCGCACTTATGCAGGGGGGCGAGCAGTACTTC. It yields the protein CASSALMQGGEQYF.

On this clonotype: The junction departs from germline at one end; a sequencing error may be responsible. CDR3 region: CASSADRGPYEQYF. The CDR3 nucleotides are TGTGCCAGCAGTGCGGACAGGGGGCCCTACGAGCAGTACTTC. The chain employs TRBV10-3 and TRBJ2-7; 11 nucleotides agree with TRBD1. CDR3 size: 14 residues. Per germline, CDR1 ENHRY and CDR2 SYGVKD.

This clonotype was seen many times. The rearrangement joins TRBV7-9 to TRBJ2-7, with D unresolved. The CDR3 extends over 12 amino acids. Germline loops: CDR1 SEHNR, CDR2 FQNEAQ (reference sequence). Deletions cut 4 bases from V and 3 bases from J, with 7 bases between. DNA for the CDR3: TGTGCCAGCAGCTCGACTCGCTACGAGCAGTACTTC. This translates into CASSSTRYEQYF.

This clonotype came up many times. The CDR3 loop reads CASSYYETGNNGYTF. The CDR3 bases are TGTGCCAGTAGTTATTACGAGACAGGAAATAATGGCTACACCTTC. The chain is built from TRBV19 and TRBJ1-2; the D gene is possibly TRBD1 (6 bases). There are 15 residues in the CDR3. Germline-derived CDR1 and CDR2 are LNHDA and SQIVND (reference sequence). With 5 bases removed from V and 6 bases from J, the gap between germline ends came to 19 bases.

The rearrangement links TRBV24-1 to TRBJ1-2; D uncertain. This CDR3 contains 14 residues. V shed 2 bases and J shed 7 bases, with 13 bases lying between them. CDR1 is KGHDR, CDR2 SFDVKD, per germline. The CDR3 loop reads CATSDSETASGYTF. In DNA form, the CDR3 reads TGTGCCACCAGTGATTCAGAAACAGCTTCTGGCTACACCTTC.

CDR3 protein: CSSQDLRQETQYF. CDR3 nucleotide sequence: TGCAGCAGCCAAGACCTACGCCAAGAGACCCAGTACTTC. The rearrangement links TRBV29-1 to TRBJ2-5; D is unresolved. Germline V gene data show CDR1 as SQVTM and CDR2 as ANQGSEA. The CDR3 extends over 13 amino acids. V was cut by 8 bases and J by 1 base, with 14 bases left in between.

This clonotype was recorded at least ten times. The chain is built from TRBV6-5 and TRBJ1-2, with D possibly TRBD1 on 6 matching bases. Germline V gene lookup returns CDR1 MNHEY and CDR2 SVGAGI. Trimming took 3 bases from V and 4 from J, leaving 18 bases between them. This CDR3 is built from 16 residues. The CDR3 protein is CASSYVEGGRIYGYTF. For the CDR3, the DNA is TGTGCCAGCAGTTATGTTGAGGGGGGGCGCATCTATGGCTACACCTTC.

This clonotype was observed at least ten times. V usage is TRBV4-1 and J usage is TRBJ1-2, with D possibly matching TRBD1 (6 bases). This CDR3 contains 17 residues. Looked up from germline, CDR1 is MGHRA and CDR2 is YSYEKL. Trimming took 2 bases from V and 0 from J, leaving 16 bases between them. The CDR3 spells CASSQPTSRGPNYGYTF. The CDR3 region has the DNA TGCGCCAGCAGCCAACCTACTTCCAGGGGACCTAACTATGGCTACACCTTC.

Concerning this clonotype itself: Without the conserved terminal phenylalanine or tryptophan, this CDR3 likely stems from a read error. No DNA is shown, since the ends of the CDR3 on it are uncertain; the CDR3 is the one TCRdb lists. The rearrangement links TRBV9 to TRBJ1-3; the table's D call TRBD1 went unverified against the DNA. Germline CDR1 SGDLS, CDR2 YYNGEE. Ends included, the CDR3 has 9 residues. CDR3 in amino acids: CASSDRAET.

Of note for this clonotype: The junction does not match germline at one end; this may be a read error. The CDR3 reads CAISESDKGRETQYF. As DNA, the CDR3 is TGTGCCATCAGTGAGTCGGACAAGGGCCGGGAGACCCAGTACTTC. The chain is built from TRBV2 and TRBJ2-5, with D possibly being TRBD1 (5 bases). This CDR3 is built from 15 residues. Germline assignment: CDR1 SNHLY and CDR2 FYNNEI.

This clonotype was recorded a few times. CDR3 protein: CASSFGLKRDEQYF. For the CDR3, the DNA is TGTGCCAGCAGCTTCGGGCTTAAACGGGACGAGCAGTACTTC. The chain is built from TRBV28 and TRBJ2-7, with D unclear. CDR3 length: 14 amino acids. The V end was cut by 6 bases, the J end by 5 bases, with 17 bases between. Germline V lookup: CDR1 MDHEN, CDR2 SYDVKM.

The chain couples TRBV20-1 to TRBJ1-2, with unresolved D. V lost 6 bases, J lost 6 bases, and 11 bases lay in between. Germline CDR1 and CDR2: DFQATT and SNEGSKA (reference sequence). The CDR3 runs 11 residues. CDR3 coding DNA: TGCAGTGCCAGATCCTCGGATGGCTACACCTTC. It is translated as CSARSSDGYTF.

This chain uses TRBV24-1 with TRBJ2-5; 8 positions agree with TRBD1. Germline values: CDR1 KGHDR, CDR2 SFDVKD. CDR3 length: 15 residues. Trimming took 3 bases from V and 5 from J; bases not matched to a gene: 7. The CDR3 is CATSDDRGAGETQYF. The DNA of the CDR3 is TGTGCCACCAGTGATGACAGGGGTGCGGGGGAGACCCAGTACTTC.

Details on this clonotype: A much larger clonotype is one base distant, so this may be a read error. The chain combines TRBV4-1 with TRBJ2-7, with 7 bases identical to TRBD2. V lost 4 bases to trimming and J lost 1 base; unmatched junction nucleotides: 10. From germline, CDR1 is MGHRA and CDR2 YSYEKL. The CDR3 extends over 16 amino acids. CDR3 protein: CASSREAGKHSYEQYF. For the CDR3, the DNA is TGCGCCAGCAGCCGAGAAGCGGGGAAACATTCCTACGAGCAGTACTTC.

The table lists this clonotype with a few counts. This chain joins TRBV18 and TRBJ2-7; maybe TRBD2 (6 bases). This CDR3 region has 14 residues. The germline gives CDR1 KGHSH, CDR2 LQKENI. The V end lost 3 bases, the J end lost 0 bases, and 9 bases lay between the germline ends. CDR3 in DNA: TGTGCCAGCTCACCGACTAGTACCTCCTACGAGCAGTACTTC. The encoded protein is CASSPTSTSYEQYF.

In this sample, this clonotype turned up many times. Sequence at one end of the junction differs from germline and may be a read error. V is TRBV5-1 and J is TRBJ1-2; no reliable D call. Germline V gene data show CDR1 as SGHRS and CDR2 as YFSETQ. CDR3 length: 11 residues. The CDR3 nucleotides are TGTGCCAGCAGCCTGGACTATGGCTACACCTTC. Protein product: CASSLDYGYTF.

There are many counts of this clonotype. The chain combines TRBV25-1 with TRBJ2-2; D tentatively fits TRBD1 or TRBD2 (6 bases each). Germline-derived CDR1 and CDR2 are MGHDK and SYGVNS. Between the trimmed V and J ends, which lost 6 bases and 8 bases, there was a span of 13 bases. This CDR3 is 13 amino acids long. The CDR3: CASSPWGAGELFF. DNA for the CDR3: TGTGCCAGCAGCCCATGGGGGGCTGGGGAGCTGTTTTTT. The full variable domain, rest sourced from reference TRBV25-1 and TRBJ2-2, is EADIYQTPRYLVIGTGKKITLECSQTMGHDKMYWYQQDPGMELHLIHYSYGVNSTEKGDLSSESTVSRIRTEHFPLTLESARPSHTSQYLCASSPWGAGELFFGEGSRLTVL.

This sequence joins TRBV6-1 and TRBJ1-5, with TRBD1 as a possible D gene (5 bases). From germline, CDR1 is MNHNS and CDR2 SASEGT. The CDR3 spans 17 residues. Deletions cut 0 bases from V and 0 bases from J, with 12 bases between. The CDR3 coding sequence is TGTGCCAGCAGTGAAGCGTGGGGGAAGTATAGCAATCAGCCCCAGCATTTT. Residues: CASSEAWGKYSNQPQHF.

For this clonotype: This may stem from a read error, because a much larger clone lies one nucleotide away. This rearrangement joins TRBV6-5 to TRBJ2-5, with 10 nucleotides matching TRBD2. The CDR3 spans 14 residues. Per the germline V gene, CDR1 is MNHEY and CDR2 is SVGAGI. Trimming cost V 2 bases and J 6 bases; bases outside gene matches: 3. The CDR3 DNA follows: TGTGCCAGCAGTTACCTAGCGGGAGTGAAGACCCAGTACTTC. Amino acids: CASSYLAGVKTQYF.

The rearrangement links TRBV28 to TRBJ2-7; TRBD1 matches 8 bases. The V and J ends lost 4 bases and 7 bases, in that order; junction bases with no gene match: 9. This CDR3 spans 14 amino acids. In germline, CDR1 is MDHEN, CDR2 SYDVKM. Written as DNA, the CDR3 is TGTGCCAGCAGTTACCCGGACAGGGTTAAGGAGCAGTACTTC. Translated, it gives CASSYPDRVKEQYF.

Note on this clonotype: The germline gene is not matched at one end of the junction; a read error may be the cause. The V gene is TRBV7-8, the J gene TRBJ2-7; D might be TRBD1 (6 bases). Germline CDR1 and CDR2: SGHVS and FQNEAQ. The CDR3 length is 15 residues. The chain's CDR3 is CASSQTRGSSYEQYF. DNA for the CDR3: TGCGCCAGCAGCCAAACCAGGGGCAGCTCCTACGAGCAGTACTTC.

At least ten counts were recorded for this clonotype. The V gene is TRBV7-9, the J gene TRBJ2-2; D is tentatively TRBD1 or TRBD2 (5 bases each). Germline CDR1 SEHNR, CDR2 FQNEAQ (reference sequence). Trimming shortened V by 1 base and J by 0 bases, and 18 bases separated the two germline ends. This CDR3 is 19 amino acids long. The CDR3 region has the DNA TGTGCCAGCAGCTTAGGAACAGGACTGTTACAAGCGAACACCGGGGAGCTGTTTTTT. Translated: CASSLGTGLLQANTGELFF.

This rearrangement joins TRBV4-2 to TRBJ1-4, with no clear D. The CDR3 is 14 amino acids. Germline lookup yields CDR1 LGHNA and CDR2 YNFKEQ. V was trimmed by 1 base and J by 12 bases, leaving 15 bases between them. The CDR3 region is CASSQGRGDQELFF. CDR3 DNA: TGTGCCAGCAGCCAAGGGCGTGGGGATCAGGAACTGTTTTTT.

The V gene is TRBV2, the J gene TRBJ1-1; TRBD1 agrees at 8 bases. The V gene's germline CDR1 is SNHLY and CDR2 FYNNEI. The trim removed 2 bases at V and 11 bases at J, leaving 1 base unmatched. The length of the CDR3 is 11 residues. DNA of the CDR3: TGTGCCAGCAGTGAACAGGGGGCGGCTTTCTTT. Translated: CASSEQGAAFF.

This clonotype appeared a few times. This chain uses TRBV7-9 with TRBJ1-5; D call uncertain. The CDR3 loop spans 13 amino acids. The ends were cut back, 6 bases at V and 5 bases at J, with 11 bases in the middle. Germline lookup yields CDR1 SEHNR and CDR2 FQNEAQ (reference sequence). CDR3 DNA sequence: TGTGCCAGCAGTGCACGGACGGATCAGCCCCAGCATTTT. It translates to CASSARTDQPQHF.

This clonotype has a count of ten or more. The chain recombines TRBV5-1 with TRBJ1-1; perhaps TRBD1 as D (5 bases). This CDR3 region has 17 residues. V was cut by 1 base and J by 0 bases, with 16 bases left in between. The V gene's germline CDR1 is SGHRS and CDR2 YFSETQ. The CDR3 bases are TGCGCCAGCAGCTTGTTAGCAGGCCCAGGGATGAACACTGAAGCTTTCTTT. It specifies CASSLLAGPGMNTEAFF.